Below, 15 T cell receptor beta chains from the same sample are listed, as sequenced in a study of T cells in Graves' hyperthyroidism and ophthalmopathy (dated by TCRdb to between 2017 and 2020). Libraries were prepared through multiplex PCR. The listed sequencing device is Illumina HiSeq 2000. The TCR beta CDR3 regions were amplified from RNA transcripts. The TCR CDR3 was subjected to a first round of RT-PCR using the HTBI primer set and the Qiagen OneStep RT-PCR kit. TCRdb trimmed the raw reads at Q25, called clones with MiXCR and kept productive beta chains. Each record represents a unique CDR3 protein, reported with the most common genes and DNA among its rows. Here the sample has 650,000 to 850,000 distinct CDR3 sequences; about 19% occur a single time. The top ten constitute 16% of the sample. Input material: blood. The source of these receptors is a woman between 50 and 59 years old with Graves' hyperthyroidism that later progressed to Graves' ophthalmopathy.

The chain has TRBV25-1 and TRBJ2-1; TRBD1 aligns across 8 bases. V lost 4 bases to trimming and J lost 9 bases; unmatched junction nucleotides: 8. CDR3 size: 14 residues. In germline, CDR1 is MGHDK, CDR2 SYGVNS. The CDR3, as DNA: TGTGCCAGCAGTGGTATGGTCCAGGGGGCTGAGCAGTTCTTC. It yields the protein CASSGMVQGAEQFF.

V and J are TRBV6-1 and TRBJ1-1; D call uncertain. V shed 8 bases and J shed 4 bases, with 11 bases lying between them. The germline V gene encodes CDR1 MNHNS and CDR2 SASEGT. This CDR3 is 12 amino acids long. The CDR3 DNA sequence: TGTGCCAGCGCAACAGTGGTCACTGAAGCTTTCTTT. Translated, it gives CASATVVTEAFF.

The genes are TRBV29-1 and TRBJ1-1; the match to TRBD1 covers 8 bases. V was pared by 3 bases and J by 5 bases, with 5 bases of the junction left unmatched. The germline V gene encodes CDR1 SQVTM and CDR2 ANQGSEA. CDR3 length: 13 amino acids. CDR3 amino acids: CSVDGQGLTEAFF. CDR3 DNA: TGCAGCGTTGACGGACAGGGCTTAACTGAAGCTTTCTTT.

V gene TRBV29-1 combines with J gene TRBJ1-3; tentative D call: TRBD1 (6 bases). Germline V gene data show CDR1 as SQVTM and CDR2 as ANQGSEA. V dropped 6 bases and J dropped 0 bases, with 12 bases sitting between them. The CDR3 length is 14 residues. In nucleotides, the CDR3 is TGCAGCGTGGATACAGGGCTCTCTGGAAACACCATATATTTT. This sequence encodes CSVDTGLSGNTIYF.

This clonotype was recorded at least ten times. V and J are TRBV12-3 or TRBV12-4 and TRBJ2-5, with TRBD1 matching 9 bases. The CDR3 has 15 amino acids. The ends lost 7 bases at V and 3 bases at J; junction bases unmatched: 9. The CDR3 loop is CASTLAGQGEETQYF. The CDR3 nucleotides are TGTGCCAGCACTTTGGCGGGACAGGGAGAAGAGACCCAGTACTTC.

V usage is TRBV20-1 and J usage is TRBJ2-7; TRBD1 agrees at 7 bases. V trimming: 4 bases; J trimming: 1 base; junction bases outside the gene matches: 4. CDR3 length equals 13 residues. CDR1 and CDR2 (germline): DFQATT, SNEGSKA (reference sequence). The CDR3 loop reads CSAIRDRSYEQYF. The CDR3 DNA reads TGCAGTGCTATCAGGGACAGATCCTACGAGCAGTACTTC.

This clonotype has more than one count but fewer than ten. The chain uses TRBV5-1 and TRBJ1-2; possible D gene TRBD1, 6 bases. Trimming removed 0 bases at V and 4 bases at J, with 16 bases between. CDR3 size: 16 residues. Per the germline V gene, CDR1 is SGHRS and CDR2 is YFSETQ. CDR3 sequence (DNA): TGCGCCAGCAGCTTGGAGACAGGTCCCGGGGGCTATGGCTACACCTTC. Translated: CASSLETGPGGYGYTF.

The sample holds a few counts of this clonotype. V and J are TRBV19 and TRBJ2-5, with TRBD1 as a possible D gene (5 bases). V lost 5 bases, J lost 5 bases, and 21 bases lay in between. The length of the CDR3 is 16 residues. Germline loops: CDR1 LNHDA, CDR2 SQIVND (reference sequence). CDR3 amino acids: CASSPGHGGYGETQYF. In nucleotides, the CDR3 is TGTGCCAGTAGTCCAGGACACGGCGGTTACGGGGAGACCCAGTACTTC. Full variable domain (rest looked up from reference TRBV19 and TRBJ2-5): DGGITQSPKYLFRKEGQNVTLSCEQNLNHDAMYWYRQDPGQGLRLIYYSQIVNDFQKGDIAEGYSVSREKKESFPLTVTSAQKNPTAFYLCASSPGHGGYGETQYFGPGTRLLVL.

The table lists this clonotype with a few counts. The chain links TRBV4-1 to TRBJ1-1, with TRBD1 matching over 8 bases. The V and J ends lost 0 bases and 4 bases, in that order; junction bases with no gene match: 7. The CDR3 is 16 amino acids. Germline-derived CDR1 and CDR2 are MGHRA and YSYEKL. As DNA, the CDR3 is TGCGCCAGCAGCCAAGATCACGGGACAGGATCCACTGAAGCTTTCTTT. Translating gives CASSQDHGTGSTEAFF.

The chain recombines TRBV5-1 with TRBJ2-1; 7 nucleotides align to TRBD1. CDR3 length: 15 residues. Losses at the gene ends were 0 bases for V and 5 bases for J; bases not matched to a gene: 5. The germline V gene encodes CDR1 SGHRS and CDR2 YFSETQ. The CDR3 nucleotides are TGCGCCAGCAGCTTGGGACAGGGTGGTCACAATGAGCAGTTCTTC. This encodes CASSLGQGGHNEQFF.

The chain couples TRBV7-9 to TRBJ1-5; D remains unclear. The CDR3 consists of 15 residues. Germline loops: CDR1 SEHNR, CDR2 FQNEAQ (reference sequence). Trimming left V 5 bases short and J 0 bases short, with 11 bases between. The CDR3 is CASSTTESSNQPQHF. CDR3 nucleotide sequence: TGTGCCAGCAGCACGACTGAGAGTAGCAATCAGCCCCAGCATTTT.

The gene calls are TRBV6-1 and TRBJ2-7, with D possibly matching TRBD2 (5 bases). Trimming took 2 bases from V and 0 from J, leaving 17 bases between them. The length of the CDR3 is 17 residues. The V gene's germline CDR1 is MNHNS and CDR2 SASEGT. The CDR3 loop reads CASSEFTRRKNSYEQYF. The CDR3 DNA reads TGTGCCAGCAGTGAATTTACTAGAAGAAAGAACTCCTACGAGCAGTACTTC.

The chain joins TRBV19 to TRBJ1-1; no clear D. Between the trimmed V and J ends, which lost 3 bases and 3 bases, there was a span of 14 bases. In germline, CDR1 is LNHDA, CDR2 SQIVND (reference sequence). CDR3 size: 15 residues. CDR3 DNA sequence: TGTGCCAGTAGTATCCGTCCAGTGAGTTACACTGAAGCTTTCTTT. It translates to CASSIRPVSYTEAFF.

The gene calls are TRBV6-1 and TRBJ1-2; D call uncertain. The CDR3 is 14 amino acids. Trimming took off 2 bases at V and 1 base at J, with 8 bases between the two ends. Looked up from germline, CDR1 is MNHNS and CDR2 is SASEGT. CDR3 residues: CASSERDDNYGYTF. The CDR3 region has the DNA TGTGCCAGCAGTGAAAGGGATGATAACTATGGCTACACCTTC.

This clonotype came up many times. The gene calls are TRBV3-1 and TRBJ1-1; D might be TRBD1 (6 bases). The CDR3 runs 17 residues. With 4 bases removed from V and 0 bases from J, the gap between germline ends came to 18 bases. Looked up from germline, CDR1 is LGHDT and CDR2 is YNNKEL (reference sequence). The DNA of the CDR3 is TGTGCCAGCAGCCCCCCAGCCAGGGGACAATTGAACACTGAAGCTTTCTTT. Translating gives CASSPPARGQLNTEAFF.